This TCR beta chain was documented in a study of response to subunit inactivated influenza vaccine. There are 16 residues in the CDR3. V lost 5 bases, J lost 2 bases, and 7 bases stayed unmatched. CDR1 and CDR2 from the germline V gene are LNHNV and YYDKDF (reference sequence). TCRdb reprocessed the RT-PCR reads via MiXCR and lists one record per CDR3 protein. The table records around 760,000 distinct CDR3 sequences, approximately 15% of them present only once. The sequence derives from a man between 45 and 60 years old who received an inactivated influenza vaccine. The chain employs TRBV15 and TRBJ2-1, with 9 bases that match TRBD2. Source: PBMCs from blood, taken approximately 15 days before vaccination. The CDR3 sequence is CATSGTASGTYNEQFF. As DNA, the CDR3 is TGTGCCACCAGCGGGACGGCTAGCGGGACCTACAATGAGCAGTTCTTC.